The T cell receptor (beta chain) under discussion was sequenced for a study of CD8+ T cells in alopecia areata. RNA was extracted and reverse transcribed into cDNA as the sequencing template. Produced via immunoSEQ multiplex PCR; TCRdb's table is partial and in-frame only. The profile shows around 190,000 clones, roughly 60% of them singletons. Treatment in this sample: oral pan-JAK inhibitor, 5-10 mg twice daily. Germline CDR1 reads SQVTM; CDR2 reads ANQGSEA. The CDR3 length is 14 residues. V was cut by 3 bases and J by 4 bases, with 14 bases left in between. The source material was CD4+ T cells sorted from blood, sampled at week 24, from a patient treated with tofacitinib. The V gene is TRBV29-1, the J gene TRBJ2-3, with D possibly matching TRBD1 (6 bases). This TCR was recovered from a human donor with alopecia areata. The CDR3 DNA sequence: TGCAGCGTTGACCCCCGAGGGGGTTCAGATACGCAGTATTTT. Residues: CSVDPRGGSDTQYF.